The next 20 T cell receptor beta chains were all read from a single sample in a study of T cell changes during pregnancy in multiple sclerosis. TCRdb keeps only in-frame clones here, not all; method: immunoSEQ multiplex PCR. The sample shows about 93,000 clones, 75% to 95% of them seen only once. Here the sequenced sample was peripheral blood, taken before pregnancy. The receptors were gathered from a female donor with multiple sclerosis, enrolled in a pregnancy study.

V gene TRBV5-5 combines with J gene TRBJ1-1, with TRBD1 identical over 7 bases. With 4 bases clipped from V and 1 base from J, the junction kept 7 bases outside the gene matches. This CDR3 contains 15 residues. Germline loops: CDR1 SGHKS, CDR2 YYEKEE (reference sequence). The CDR3 here is CASSETGLPNTEAFF. As DNA, the CDR3 is TGTGCCAGCAGCGAGACAGGGCTTCCGAACACTGAAGCTTTCTTT.

The J gene is TRBJ2-3, the V gene TRBV6-5; 9 positions match TRBD1. Germline V gene data show CDR1 as MNHEY and CDR2 as SVGAGI. The CDR3 is made up of 15 amino acids. With 3 bases clipped from V and 3 bases from J, the junction kept 4 bases outside the gene matches. This chain's CDR3 is CASSYGTGSTDTQYF. The CDR3 region has the DNA TGTGCCAGCAGTTATGGGACAGGGTCGACAGATACGCAGTATTTT.

The V call is TRBV29-1, the J call TRBJ1-3; D ambiguous. The germline V gene encodes CDR1 SQVTM and CDR2 ANQGSEA. Trimming shortened V by 4 bases and J by 2 bases, and 12 bases separated the two germline ends. The CDR3 contains 14 residues. The CDR3 spells CSVGGRGTGNTIYF. In DNA form, the CDR3 reads TGCAGCGTTGGAGGTCGGGGAACTGGAAACACCATATATTTT.

This clone showed up just a few times. The chain joins TRBV7-2 to TRBJ1-1; tentatively, D is TRBD1 (5 bases). V was shortened by 5 bases and J by 4 bases, with 17 bases between the two germline ends. CDR1 and CDR2 from the germline V gene are SGHTA and FQGNSA. The CDR3 contains 15 residues. CDR3 loop: CASSPRRGSVTEAFF. The DNA for the CDR3 is TGTGCCAGCAGCCCCCGTCGGGGGTCGGTCACTGAAGCTTTCTTT.

V gene TRBV2 combines with J gene TRBJ1-1; D may be TRBD1 (6 bases). V shed 4 bases and J shed 5 bases, with 8 bases lying between them. This CDR3 is 12 amino acids long. Germline CDR1 and CDR2: SNHLY and FYNNEI. Here the CDR3 DNA reads TGTGCCAGCAGTGTTACAGGGACTGAAGCTTTCTTT. Protein: CASSVTGTEAFF.

The V and J genes are TRBV19 and TRBJ2-5; TRBD2 agrees at 10 bases. Trimming removed 8 bases from V and 4 bases from J; junction bases left unmatched: 4. CDR1 is LNHDA, CDR2 SQIVND, per germline (reference sequence). The CDR3 runs 13 residues. In nucleotides, the CDR3 is TGTGCCAGTCGGCTAGCGGGAGCAGAGACCCAGTACTTC. Translating gives CASRLAGAETQYF.

The chain couples TRBV5-1 to TRBJ1-6; D is possibly TRBD1 (6 bases). CDR3 length: 15 residues. Between the trimmed V and J ends, which lost 0 bases and 11 bases, there was a span of 15 bases. The germline gives CDR1 SGHRS, CDR2 YFSETQ. The CDR3 loop is CASSLEVAGDPPLHF. In DNA form, the CDR3 reads TGCGCCAGCAGCTTGGAGGTGGCAGGGGATCCACCCCTCCACTTT.

The J gene is TRBJ1-2, the V gene TRBV28; possible D gene TRBD1, 6 bases. There are 17 residues in the CDR3. Trimming stripped 2 bases from V and 0 bases from J, with 16 bases between. CDR1 and CDR2 (germline): MDHEN, SYDVKM. CDR3 nucleotide sequence: TGTGCCAGCAGTTTACGAACCGGGACACGAGCTAACTATGGCTACACCTTC. Its translation is CASSLRTGTRANYGYTF.

V usage is TRBV19 and J usage is TRBJ2-3; 8 nucleotides match TRBD1. V dropped 6 bases and J dropped 14; count of bases not matched to a gene: 7. The germline gives CDR1 LNHDA, CDR2 SQIVND (reference sequence). CDR3 length: 11 residues. CDR3 region: CASSPGQGLYF. DNA of the CDR3: TGTGCCAGTAGCCCTGGACAGGGCCTGTATTTT.

This rearrangement joins TRBV2 to TRBJ2-7, with 9 bases matching TRBD2. This CDR3 region has 15 residues. Germline CDR1 reads SNHLY; CDR2 reads FYNNEI. The ends lost 4 bases at V and 5 bases at J; junction bases unmatched: 9. DNA of the CDR3: TGTGCCAGCAGTGTTGGGCGGGGGGGCCGTGACGAGCAGTACTTC. Its protein is CASSVGRGGRDEQYF.

V is TRBV18 and J is TRBJ1-5, with 7 bases that match TRBD1. V was clipped by 2 bases and J by 7 bases; unmatched bases: 5. Germline-derived CDR1 and CDR2 are KGHSH and LQKENI. The CDR3 is 14 residues long. CDR3 loop: CASSPGRQGQPQHF. The CDR3 nucleotides are TGTGCCAGCTCACCAGGACGACAGGGCCAGCCCCAGCATTTT.

The gene calls are TRBV27 and TRBJ1-2, with D hard to call. Germline V gene sequence: CDR1 MNHEY, CDR2 SMNVEV (reference sequence). This CDR3 contains 13 residues. V shed 5 bases and J shed 0 bases, with 7 bases lying between them. The CDR3 loop is CASSTTPNYGYTF. CDR3 coding DNA: TGTGCCAGCAGTACGACACCTAACTATGGCTACACCTTC.

V usage is TRBV27 and J usage is TRBJ1-5; maybe TRBD1 (5 bases). Germline CDR1 and CDR2: MNHEY and SMNVEV (reference sequence). The CDR3 has 14 amino acids. V lost 4 bases, J lost 4 bases, and 11 bases lay in between. CDR3 sequence (DNA): TGTGCCAGCAGTTCGGGACTGATAAATCAGCCCCAGCATTTT. Translated: CASSSGLINQPQHF.

The CDR3 spells CASSRTGGAETQYF. As DNA, the CDR3 is TGTGCCAGCAGCCGAACAGGGGGCGCCGAGACCCAGTACTTC. The chain has TRBV28 and TRBJ2-5; 9 bases are a match to TRBD1. V lost 6 bases, J lost 5 bases, and 7 bases stayed unmatched. The germline gives CDR1 MDHEN, CDR2 SYDVKM. This CDR3 is built from 14 residues.

This chain links TRBV2 with TRBJ2-7; D call uncertain. Trimming cost V 7 bases and J 4 bases, with 11 bases left between them. This CDR3 has 12 residues. Germline V gene data show CDR1 as SNHLY and CDR2 as FYNNEI. The CDR3, as DNA: TGTGCCAGCAAAAACAGAGTATACGAGCAGTACTTC. Its translation is CASKNRVYEQYF.

The V gene is TRBV7-3, the J gene TRBJ2-3, with 8 positions matching TRBD1. Trimming removed 5 bases from V and 2 bases from J; junction bases left unmatched: 6. The CDR3 extends over 15 amino acids. Germline CDR1 is SGHTA and CDR2 is FQGTGA. The CDR3 here is CASSPRDRITDTQYF. CDR3 bases: TGTGCCAGCAGCCCCCGGGACAGGATCACAGATACGCAGTATTTT.

This clone was observed a few times. The sample has other DNA sequences that encode this CDR3 too. This CDR3 reads CASSLAMSYEQYF. The DNA for the CDR3 is TGTGCCAGCAGCTTGGCAATGTCCTACGAGCAGTACTTC. The rearrangement uses TRBV5-4 and TRBJ2-7; D gene unclear. Germline V gene sequence: CDR1 SGHNT, CDR2 YYREEE (reference sequence). Trimming stripped 0 bases from V and 1 base from J, with 5 bases between. The CDR3 is 13 amino acids.

V is TRBV9 and J is TRBJ2-7; 9 bases match TRBD1. The V gene end was trimmed by 4 bases and the J gene end by 1 base; junction bases not matched to a gene: 3. CDR3 size: 14 residues. Per the germline V gene, CDR1 is SGDLS and CDR2 is YYNGEE. CDR3 sequence: CASSSGQGSYEQYF. The CDR3 DNA is TGTGCCAGCAGCTCGGGACAGGGTTCCTACGAGCAGTACTTC. The variable domain in full, completed from reference TRBV9 and TRBJ2-7, reads DSGVTQTPKHLITATGQRVTLRCSPRSGDLSVYWYQQSLDQGLQFLIQYYNGEERAKGNILERFSAQQFPDLHSELNLSSLELGDSALYFCASSSGQGSYEQYFGPGTRLTVT.

The rearrangement links TRBV18 to TRBJ2-7; TRBD1 matches 8 bases. The V gene's germline CDR1 is KGHSH and CDR2 LQKENI. The CDR3 length is 13 residues. The V gene end was trimmed by 2 bases and the J gene end by 5 bases; junction bases not matched to a gene: 2. CDR3 loop: CASSPAGGDEQYF. CDR3 DNA sequence: TGTGCCAGCTCACCAGCAGGGGGCGACGAGCAGTACTTC. Based on the CDR3 plus reference TRBV18 and TRBJ2-7, the full variable domain is NAGVMQNPRHLVRRRGQEARLRCSPMKGHSHVYWYRQLPEEGLKFMVYLQKENIIDESGMPKERFSAEFPKEGPSILRIQQVVRGDSAAYFCASSPAGGDEQYFGPGTRLTVT.

The V gene is TRBV7-9, the J gene TRBJ1-2, with a weak D call TRBD1 (5 bases). The CDR3 extends over 16 amino acids. Germline V CDR1 and CDR2: SEHNR, FQNEAQ (reference sequence). Trimming pared 0 bases from V and 4 bases from J, leaving 15 bases between. DNA for the CDR3: TGTGCCAGCAGCTTAGCGAGGAGGGGAGCTCCCTATGGCTACACCTTC. This sequence encodes CASSLARRGAPYGYTF.